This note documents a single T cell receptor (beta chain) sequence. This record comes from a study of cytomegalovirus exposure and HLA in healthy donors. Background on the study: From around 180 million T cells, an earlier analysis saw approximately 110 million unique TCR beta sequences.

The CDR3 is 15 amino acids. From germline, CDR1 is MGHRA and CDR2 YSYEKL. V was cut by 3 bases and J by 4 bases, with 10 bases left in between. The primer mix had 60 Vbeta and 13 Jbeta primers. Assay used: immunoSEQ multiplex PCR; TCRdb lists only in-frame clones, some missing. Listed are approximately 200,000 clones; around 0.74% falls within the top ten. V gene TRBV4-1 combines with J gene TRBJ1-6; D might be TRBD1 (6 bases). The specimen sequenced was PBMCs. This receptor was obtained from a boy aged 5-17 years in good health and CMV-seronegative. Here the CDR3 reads CASSQKGGYNSPLHF. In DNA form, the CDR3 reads TGCGCCAGCAGCCAGAAAGGGGGATATAATTCACCCCTCCACTTT.